This T cell receptor (beta chain) is from a study of regulatory T cells in long-lasting Graves disease. Study results and limitations: TRBV28 was favored in persistent disease, as were TRBJ1-2 and TRBJ2-5.

The TCR beta library used iRepertoire HTBI primers with Arm-PCR amplification of CDR3. TCRdb itself ran the multiplex PCR reads through MiXCR, one entry per CDR3 protein. The sample lists roughly 300,000 distinct CDR3 sequences; under 25% were seen once. This sample's time point: persistent/refractory GD, antithyroid drugs over 5 years with positive TRAb. Extracted RNA from PBMCs served as the source of the TCR library. This CDR3 is 14 amino acids long. There are a few counts of this clonotype. The antigen is undetermined. A much larger clone is a single base away; this may be a read error. Source: peripheral blood mononuclear cells (PBMCs), taken when the disease was refractory, from a patient treated with antithyroid drugs. This clonotype was sampled from a female donor with Graves disease. The chain employs TRBV12-3 or TRBV12-4 and TRBJ1-4; D ambiguous. CDR3 coding DNA: TGTGCCAGCAGTTTAGCGTCAGAAAATGAAGAACTGTTTTTT. Translating it yields CASSLASENEELFF.